These 24 T cell receptor beta chains were sequenced from one sample in a study of blood T cells in healthy people across ages. A second PCR, run for 7 to 11 cycles, used a sample-barcoded 5' primer plus a J-beta primer mix. TCRdb ran MiXCR on the 5' RACE reads and lists one entry per CDR3 protein. The data contain more than 800,000 distinct CDR3 sequences, 29% of them singletons. Sequencing used blood. The receptors originated from a woman older than 75 in good health.

This clonotype has just a few counts. The chain employs TRBV12-3 or TRBV12-4 and TRBJ1-6, with a possible D match to TRBD1 (5 bases). Trimming stripped 5 bases from V and 7 bases from J, with 24 bases between. The CDR3 consists of 18 residues. CDR3 bases: TGTGCCAGCAGTACTGGGACCGCACTTACCCTTTCGAATTCACCCCTCCACTTT. Its translation is CASSTGTALTLSNSPLHF.

V is TRBV3-1 and J is TRBJ1-6; 9 bases fit TRBD1. J gave up 7 bases and V 1 base, and 2 bases lay outside the gene matches. CDR1 is LGHDT, CDR2 YNNKEL, per germline (reference sequence). The CDR3 extends over 15 amino acids. The CDR3 DNA reads as TGTGCCAGCAGCCAAGGTGACAGGGGGAATTCACCCCTCCACTTT. Protein product: CASSQGDRGNSPLHF.

As for this clonotype: A junction boundary mismatches the germline segment, possibly from a read error. This chain links TRBV2 with TRBJ1-5; 7 nucleotides align to TRBD1. The CDR3 consists of 15 residues. Looked up from germline, CDR1 is SNHLY and CDR2 is FYNNEI. In DNA, the CDR3 is TGTGCCAGCAGTTACACTGACAGGGCGGGGCAGCCCCGGCATTTT. Its translation is CASSYTDRAGQPRHF. Complete variable domain (other parts from reference TRBV2 and TRBJ1-5): EPEVTQTPSHQVTQMGQEVILRCVPISNHLYFYWYRQILGQKVEFLVSFYNNEISEKSEIFDDQFSVERPDGSNFTLKIRSTKLEDSAMYFCASSYTDRAGQPRHFGDGTRLSIL.

In the case of this clonotype: At one boundary the junction diverges from the germline segment, which might be a read error. V usage is TRBV11-3 and J usage is TRBJ2-7; 7 nucleotides agree with TRBD2. Germline loops: CDR1 SGHNT, CDR2 YENEEA. This CDR3 is built from 13 residues. The CDR3 is CASSLDRDYEQDF. The CDR3, as DNA: TGTGCCAGCAGCTTAGACAGGGACTACGAGCAGGACTTC.

This clonotype was recorded many times. This sequence joins TRBV10-3 and TRBJ1-4; no clear D. The CDR3 spans 16 residues. V was trimmed by 0 bases and J by 3 bases, leaving 11 bases between them. The germline gives CDR1 ENHRY, CDR2 SYGVKD. For the CDR3, the DNA is TGTGCCATCAGTGAGTCGCTTGGTATTGCTAATGAAAAACTGTTTTTT. Amino acid sequence: CAISESLGIANEKLFF.

This chain joins TRBV7-9 and TRBJ2-1; TRBD2 agrees at 10 bases. The end of the DNA is better explained by TRBJ2-7, so the J call may be wrong. The germline V gene has CDR1 SEHNR and CDR2 FQNEAQ (reference sequence). This CDR3 contains 17 residues. The CDR3 reads CASSLMGAGGASNEQYF. For the CDR3, the DNA is TGTGCCAGCAGCCTAATGGGAGCGGGGGGGGCCTCCAATGAGCAGTACTTC.

The chain links TRBV24-1 to TRBJ2-2; D may be TRBD1 or TRBD2 (5 bases each). V lost 4 bases, J lost 2 bases, and 19 bases lay in between. The CDR3 has 18 residues. Germline V gene data show CDR1 as KGHDR and CDR2 as SFDVKD. The CDR3 sequence is CATSERGRRRSNTGELFF. The CDR3 DNA sequence: TGTGCCACCAGTGAACGGGGACGGAGAAGGTCAAACACCGGGGAGCTGTTTTTT.

DNA of the CDR3: TGCGCCAGCAGCTTGGGACAGGGGAGTGTAGAGACCCAGTACTTC. Protein product: CASSLGQGSVETQYF. The gene calls are TRBV5-1 and TRBJ2-5, with TRBD1 matching over 8 bases. Germline V gene data show CDR1 as SGHRS and CDR2 as YFSETQ. This CDR3 contains 15 residues. Losses at the gene ends were 0 bases for V and 4 bases for J; bases not matched to a gene: 5.

This clonotype was picked up many times. The gene calls are TRBV12-3 or TRBV12-4 and TRBJ2-3; 13 bases match TRBD2. Trimming cost V 6 bases and J 3 bases; bases outside gene matches: 12. CDR3 length: 18 amino acids. The CDR3 DNA reads TGTGCCAGCAGCTACCCTCGACTAGCGGGGGGTTCTACAGATACGCAGTATTTT. Translated, it gives CASSYPRLAGGSTDTQYF.

This clonotype was seen only a few times. It may be a read error: a sequence one base away is much more abundant. The chain is built from TRBV27 and TRBJ2-5; TRBD1 matches 8 bases. V lost 7 bases to trimming and J lost 11 bases; unmatched junction nucleotides: 18. The CDR3 sequence is 15 residues long. Germline CDR1 reads MNHEY; CDR2 reads SMNVEV (reference sequence). CDR3 nucleotide sequence: TGTGCCAGCACCCCCCAGGGGGCGCCGAACAATGAGCAGTACTTC. This sequence encodes CASTPQGAPNNEQYF.

This clonotype was found many times. The V call is TRBV5-1, the J call TRBJ2-1; no firm D call. Trimming cost V 0 bases and J 6 bases, with 10 bases left between them. The germline gives CDR1 SGHRS, CDR2 YFSETQ. The CDR3 totals 14 residues. CDR3 DNA sequence: TGCGCCAGCAGCTTGGCCGTGGCTGGCAATGAGCAGTTCTTC. This translates into CASSLAVAGNEQFF. Looking up the rest from reference TRBV5-1 and TRBJ2-1 gives the full variable domain: KAGVTQTPRYLIKTRGQQVTLSCSPISGHRSVSWYQQTPGQGLQFLFEYFSETQRNKGNFPGRFSGRQFSNSRSEMNVSTLELGDSALYLCASSLAVAGNEQFFGPGTRLTVL.

This clonotype was observed at least ten times. V usage is TRBV7-2 and J usage is TRBJ2-3, with D unclear. This CDR3 spans 16 amino acids. Germline V lookup: CDR1 SGHTA, CDR2 FQGNSA. The ends were cut back, 6 bases at V and 3 bases at J, with 19 bases in the middle. DNA of the CDR3: TGTGCCAGCAGAGAAGAGGCCGGAAGGAGAACAGATACGCAGTATTTT. Protein sequence: CASREEAGRRTDTQYF.

This clonotype was observed a handful of times. The junction differs from germline at one of its ends, possibly a read error. V is TRBV20-1 and J is TRBJ2-1; TRBD1 aligns across 8 bases. From germline, CDR1 is DFQATT and CDR2 SNEGSKA (reference sequence). The CDR3 runs 13 residues. CDR3 sequence reads: CSARVDRGNIQFF. CDR3 bases: TGCAGCGCTAGGGTCGACAGGGGAAACATTCAGTTCTTC.

In its sample, this clonotype was seen many times. The gene calls are TRBV20-1 and TRBJ2-6; tentative D call: TRBD2 (6 bases). This CDR3 has 16 amino acids. V was pared by 6 bases and J by 3 bases, with 18 bases between. Germline V gives CDR1 DFQATT, CDR2 SNEGSKA (reference sequence). The CDR3 loop is CSAHSGERYGANVLTF. The CDR3 bases are TGCAGTGCACACTCGGGGGAACGATATGGGGCCAACGTCCTGACTTTC.

This clonotype occurred once. The J gene is TRBJ1-2, the V gene TRBV7-9; tentative D call: TRBD1 (6 bases). Trimming took off 5 bases at V and 0 bases at J, with 13 bases between the two ends. CDR3 length equals 15 residues. The germline V gene has CDR1 SEHNR and CDR2 FQNEAQ (reference sequence). Written as DNA, the CDR3 is TGTGCCAGCAGCCTCGGGACATTTCCTAACTATGGCTACACCTTC. Translating gives CASSLGTFPNYGYTF. Full variable domain (missing parts from reference TRBV7-9 and TRBJ1-2): DTGVSQNPRHKITKRGQNVTFRCDPISEHNRLYWYRQTLGQGPEFLTYFQNEAQLEKSRLLSDRFSAERPKGSFSTLEIQRTEQGDSAMYLCASSLGTFPNYGYTFGSGTRLTVV.

The rearrangement joins TRBV6-2 or TRBV6-3 to TRBJ1-1; D is ambiguous. The CDR3 loop spans 11 amino acids. Germline V gives CDR1 MNHEY, CDR2 SVGEGT. V was clipped by 5 bases and J by 5 bases, with 6 bases between them. CDR3 loop: CASSHGTEAFF. CDR3 DNA: TGTGCCAGCAGTCATGGGACTGAAGCTTTCTTT.

This clonotype was found many times. The V and J genes are TRBV5-1 and TRBJ2-3; D is perhaps TRBD1 or TRBD2 (5 bases each). Germline CDR1 SGHRS, CDR2 YFSETQ. CDR3 length equals 14 residues. V was clipped by 4 bases and J by 0 bases, with 9 bases between them. The CDR3 protein is CASSTGDSTDTQYF. The CDR3 region has the DNA TGCGCCAGCAGCACTGGGGACAGCACAGATACGCAGTATTTT.

This clonotype was counted ten times or more. This chain connects TRBV7-2 to TRBJ2-7, with 9 nucleotides matching TRBD1. V lost 5 bases to trimming and J lost 2 bases; unmatched junction nucleotides: 7. The length of the CDR3 is 15 residues. CDR1 and CDR2 (germline): SGHTA, FQGNSA. CDR3 nucleotide sequence: TGTGCCAGCAGCCTCGGGACAGGGTCTACCTACGAGCAGTACTTC. As protein: CASSLGTGSTYEQYF.

There are many counts of this clonotype. The V gene is TRBV20-1, the J gene TRBJ2-1, with D maybe TRBD1 (5 bases). CDR1 is DFQATT and CDR2 is SNEGSKA in the germline V gene (reference sequence). The CDR3 is made up of 16 amino acids. The V end lost 6 bases, the J end lost 0 bases, and 18 bases lay between the germline ends. The DNA for the CDR3 is TGCAGTGCCCCCCCCTCCCGCCAGGGCTCCTACAATGAGCAGTTCTTC. Translation: CSAPPSRQGSYNEQFF.

This chain connects TRBV11-2 to TRBJ1-4, with 8 bases that match TRBD1. The CDR3 length is 15 residues. Germline V CDR1 and CDR2: SGHAT, FQNNGV. V gave up 5 bases and J gave up 4 bases; unmatched junction bases: 6. CDR3 loop: CASSGRQGFNEKLFF. CDR3 coding DNA: TGTGCCAGCAGCGGGAGACAGGGGTTTAATGAAAAACTGTTTTTT.

Remarks on this clonotype: One base away lies a much larger clone, so this may be a sequencing read error. The V and J genes are TRBV20-1 and TRBJ2-1; 12 bases fit TRBD2. The V gene end was trimmed by 7 bases and the J gene end by 7 bases; junction bases not matched to a gene: 11. The CDR3 is 15 residues long. CDR1 and CDR2 (germline): DFQATT, SNEGSKA (reference sequence). The chain's CDR3 is CSVSGLAGGLNEQFF. The CDR3 bases are TGCAGTGTTAGTGGCCTAGCGGGGGGGCTAAATGAGCAGTTCTTC.

Ten or more counts support this clonotype. The CDR3 is CSATLNRGHGYTF. The CDR3, as DNA: TGCAGTGCTACGCTAAACAGGGGGCATGGCTACACCTTC. V and J are TRBV20-1 and TRBJ1-2; TRBD1 matches at 9 bases. The CDR3 spans 13 residues. Germline V gene data show CDR1 as DFQATT and CDR2 as SNEGSKA (reference sequence). V lost 4 bases, J lost 6 bases, and 6 bases stayed unmatched.

The V gene is TRBV7-2, the J gene TRBJ1-2; 9 nucleotides align to TRBD1. The length of the CDR3 is 18 residues. The V gene's germline CDR1 is SGHTA and CDR2 FQGNSA. Germline trimming cut 5 bases from V and 5 bases from J; bases unmatched to any gene: 18. Here the CDR3 DNA reads TGTGCCAGCAGCCTAGGCCCCCTGGACAGGGGTGTAGGGTATGGCTACACCTTC. Translating it yields CASSLGPLDRGVGYGYTF.

In the case of this clonotype: This may be a read error: a much more frequent sequence differs by one nucleotide. The V and J genes are TRBV12-3 or TRBV12-4 and TRBJ2-3; 7 bases agree with TRBD1. V was pared by 7 bases and J by 6 bases, with 7 bases of the junction left unmatched. The CDR3 runs 13 residues. The CDR3 is CASNILRGDTQYF. The CDR3 DNA is TGTGCCAGCAACATCCTCAGGGGGGATACGCAGTATTTT.